Listed below are T cell receptor beta chains from one sample, sequenced in a study of long-term antiretroviral therapy in people with HIV. TCRdb keeps only in-frame clones here, not all; method: immunoSEQ multiplex PCR. The sample holds some 26,000 clones, about 88% seen once. Here the sequenced sample was unsorted PBMCs, taken 2.6 to 2.8 years after starting antiretroviral therapy. These receptors were taken from a man in his forties or fifties with HIV. Both conserved end residues are part of each CDR3. The D gene is left open where the match is weak. Not all rows give a size; the values are once, few, many and, for expanded clones, a class.

size | J | V | D | DNA | CDR3
- | TRBJ2-6 | TRBV11-2 | - | TGTGCCAGCAGTCATCTCGGGAACTCTGGGGCCAACGTCCTGACTTTC | CASSHLGNSGANVLTF
- | TRBJ1-1 | TRBV2 | - | TGTGCCAGCAGGGACAGCATGAACACTGAAGCTTTCTTT | CASRDSMNTEAFF
- | TRBJ1-2 | TRBV28 | - | TGTGCCAGCAGTCGACGAGGCTATGGCTACACCTTC | CASSRRGYGYTF
- | TRBJ1-1 | TRBV27 | - | TGTGCCAGCAGTGTCTTTGGAGGAGACACTGAAGCTTTCTTT | CASSVFGGDTEAFF
- | TRBJ1-6 | TRBV7-3 | - | TGTGCCAGCAGCTTAATAGGGGGGAATTCACCCCTCCACTTT | CASSLIGGNSPLHF
- | TRBJ2-3 | TRBV6-4 | TRBD1 | TGTGCCAGCAGTGGGACAGGGATGGCAGATACGCAGTATTTT | CASSGTGMADTQYF
- | TRBJ1-1 | TRBV5-1 | - | TGCGCCAGCAGCGGAGGAACGACCTCGCCCACTGAAGCTTTCTTT | CASSGGTTSPTEAFF
- | TRBJ2-5 | TRBV7-9 | - | TGTGCCAGCAGCATCTCCCCGGATGAGACCCAGTACTTC | CASSISPDETQYF
- | TRBJ1-5 | TRBV30 | - | TGTGCCTGGACCTCCGTACCCGATCAGCCCCAGCATTTT | CAWTSVPDQPQHF
- | TRBJ2-7 | TRBV19 | - | TGTGCCAGTAGCCCGGCCTCCGGTGCCTACGAGCAGTACTTC | CASSPASGAYEQYF
- | TRBJ1-2 | TRBV19 | - | TGTGCCAGTATGGGGGGTTCCGCGGGTTATGGCTACACCTTC | CASMGGSAGYGYTF
- | TRBJ2-7 | TRBV6-6 | TRBD1 | TGTGCCAGCAGCCGAGGGGGGGACAGGGGCTCCTACGAGCAGTACTTC | CASSRGGDRGSYEQYF
- | TRBJ2-7 | TRBV14 | - | TGTGCCAGCAGCCAAGGGGAGGGGGATACCCCCTCCTACGAGCAGTACTTC | CASSQGEGDTPSYEQYF
- | TRBJ2-2 | TRBV7-3 | - | TGTGCCAGCAGCCATCTAGTTGGAGGGGAGCTGTTTTTT | CASSHLVGGELFF
- | TRBJ2-7 | TRBV7-7 | TRBD2 | TGTGCTAGCAGCTTGGCAGGGAGGGCCTACGAGCAGTACTTC | CASSLAGRAYEQYF
- | TRBJ2-2 | TRBV5-5 | - | TGTGCCAGCAGCTTACCCGGGGAGCTGTTTTTT | CASSLPGELFF
- | TRBJ1-2 | TRBV2 | TRBD1 | TGTGCCACCACGGACAGGGGCTATGGCTACACCTTC | CATTDRGYGYTF
- | TRBJ2-4 | TRBV7-2 | - | TGTGCCAGCAGCTTATTCTTGGACCGTCCCATAAACATTCAGTACTTC | CASSLFLDRPINIQYF
- | TRBJ2-3 | TRBV11-3 | TRBD2 | TGTGCCAGCAGCTTAGGGGCGCGGGGGGATACGCAGTATTTT | CASSLGARGDTQYF
medium-sized | TRBJ1-4 | TRBV28 | - | TGTGCCAGCAGTTTCCAGACAGCTCCTAATGAAAAACTGTTTTTT | CASSFQTAPNEKLFF
once | TRBJ2-3 | TRBV9 | - | TGTGCCAGCAGCGTAGTGGAAGGGGCCAGCACAGATACGCAGTATTTT | CASSVVEGASTDTQYF
- | TRBJ2-1 | TRBV6-5 | - | TGTGCCAGCAGCCCCCTTTCCGGGAGCGCCAATGAGCAGTTCTTC | CASSPLSGSANEQFF
once | TRBJ2-1 | TRBV11-3 | - | TGTGCCAGCAGCTTAGGGTCCGGTGGTGAGCAGTTCTTC | CASSLGSGGEQFF
few | TRBJ2-1 | TRBV5-1 | TRBD2 | TGCGCCAGCAGCTTGGATCTAGCGGGAGGGGAGCAGTTCTTC | CASSLDLAGGEQFF
- | TRBJ1-1 | TRBV7-2 | - | TGTGCCAGCAGCTCGACTTCGACCTACATGAACACTGAAGCTTTCTTT | CASSSTSTYMNTEAFF
- | TRBJ1-4 | TRBV10-3 | - | TGTGCCATCAGCCCGTTTAGAGGCCGTAATGAAAAACTGTTTTTT | CAISPFRGRNEKLFF
- | TRBJ1-3 | TRBV18 | - | TGTGCCAGCTCACCGATACAGTCCGGAACTGGAAACACCATATATTTT | CASSPIQSGTGNTIYF
few | TRBJ2-2 | TRBV7-9 | - | TGTGCCAGCAGCCCTTTAGACACCGGGGAGCTGTTTTTT | CASSPLDTGELFF
once | TRBJ1-1 | TRBV2 | - | TGTGCCAGCAGGATGGGCAGTTTAGAAGCTTTCTTT | CASRMGSLEAFF
- | TRBJ2-3 | TRBV5-4 | TRBD1 | TGTGCCAGCAGCTTACCGGGACAGGGGGCCACAGATACGCAGTATTTT | CASSLPGQGATDTQYF
- | TRBJ2-1 | TRBV10-2 | - | TGCGCCAGCAGTGAGTCGTCTAGCGACTGGCATGAGCAGTTCTTC | CASSESSSDWHEQFF
- | TRBJ1-5 | TRBV30 | - | TGTGCCTGGAGTGTACGACAACCCAATCAGCCCCAGCATTTT | CAWSVRQPNQPQHF
- | TRBJ2-2 | TRBV7-9 | TRBD1 | TGTGCCAGCAGCTCGCCCATTCCGGGACAGGGTTTGGGGGAGCTGTTTTTT | CASSSPIPGQGLGELFF
- | TRBJ1-5 | TRBV7-9 | - | TGTGCCAGCGGCCCTACAGGGCAGCCCCAGCATTTT | CASGPTGQPQHF
- | TRBJ2-3 | TRBV4-3 | TRBD2 | TGCGCCAGCAGCCAAGCCCTAGCGGGTACAGATACGCAGTATTTT | CASSQALAGTDTQYF
- | TRBJ2-5 | TRBV2 | TRBD2 | TGTGCCAGCAGTACTGGACTAGCGGGGGGACAAGAGACCCAGTACTTC | CASSTGLAGGQETQYF
- | TRBJ2-2 | TRBV11-2 | - | TGTGCCAGCAGCCCGGGCACCGGGGAGCTGTTTTTT | CASSPGTGELFF
- | TRBJ2-2 | TRBV5-1 | - | TGCGCCAGCAGCCTGCGGCTTAGTGGGGACACCGGGGAGCTGTTTTTT | CASSLRLSGDTGELFF
- | TRBJ2-1 | TRBV6-1 | - | TGTGCCAGCAGTGAGAGGGGGGACAGCGGGAATGAGCAGTTCTTC | CASSERGDSGNEQFF
- | TRBJ1-2 | TRBV9 | - | TGTGCCAGCAGCTCGTACTATGGCTACACCTTC | CASSSYYGYTF
- | TRBJ2-6 | TRBV4-2 | TRBD2 | TGTGCCAGCAGCGGGGTGGCGGGAGAGCTCTCTGGGGCCAACGTCCTGACTTTC | CASSGVAGELSGANVLTF
- | TRBJ1-3 | TRBV7-2 | - | TGTGCCAGCAGCTTCGGGGTGAGCTCTGGAAACACCATATATTTT | CASSFGVSSGNTIYF
- | TRBJ2-2 | TRBV7-2 | - | TGTGCCAGCAGCTTCGGGGGGCAGGGCTCCGGGGAGCTGTTTTTT | CASSFGGQGSGELFF
- | TRBJ2-1 | TRBV29-1 | TRBD2 | TGCAGCGTTGAAGACGACCTAGCGGGAGGGATTTACAATGAGCAGTTCTTC | CSVEDDLAGGIYNEQFF
- | TRBJ1-2 | TRBV19 | - | TGTGCCAGTAGTATTTCGGGGGTGCGGGGGAACTATGGCTACACCTTC | CASSISGVRGNYGYTF
once | TRBJ1-1 | TRBV7-8 | TRBD1 | TGTGCCAGCAGCTTTAGGACAGGGGATACTGAAGCTTTCTTT | CASSFRTGDTEAFF
- | TRBJ1-2 | TRBV29-1 | TRBD1 | TGCAGCGTTGACTCAGGGGGACCTTCCTATGGCTACACCTTC | CSVDSGGPSYGYTF
- | TRBJ1-5 | TRBV23-1 | - | TGCGCCAGGGGGCCATTTCAATCATCGACCCAGCATTTT | CARGPFQSSTQHF
- | TRBJ2-3 | TRBV27 | TRBD2 | TGTGCCAGCAGTTTTCTAGCGGGGGTTCCTATAGATACGCAGTATTTT | CASSFLAGVPIDTQYF
- | TRBJ2-2 | TRBV9 | - | TGTGCCAGCAGCATCCTGGGGGAGGCAAACACCGGGGAGCTGTTTTTT | CASSILGEANTGELFF
- | TRBJ2-7 | TRBV7-2 | - | TGTGCCAGCAGCTTAGGGACCTCGGGCGAGCAGTACTTC | CASSLGTSGEQYF
medium-sized | TRBJ2-3 | TRBV6-1 | - | TGTGCCAGCAGTGATCGAGCGGAAAACACAGATACGCAGTATTTT | CASSDRAENTDTQYF
- | TRBJ1-1 | TRBV5-1 | TRBD1 | TGCGCCAGCAGCTTGGGGTATACAGGGGGCACTGAAGCTTTCTTT | CASSLGYTGGTEAFF
- | TRBJ2-1 | TRBV2 | - | TGTGCCAGCAGTGGGGACTCCCTGAGGTACAATGAGCAGTTCTTC | CASSGDSLRYNEQFF
- | TRBJ2-3 | TRBV5-4 | - | TGTGCCAGCAGCTTTGGGGAAACTAGCACAGATACGCAGTATTTT | CASSFGETSTDTQYF
- | TRBJ2-6 | TRBV19 | - | TGTGCCAGTAGTTCCAAGGGGCATGGCTCTGGGGCCAACGTCCTGACTTTC | CASSSKGHGSGANVLTF
- | TRBJ2-1 | TRBV14 | TRBD2 | TGTGCCAGCAGCCAAGTGTCTAGCGGGAGGGGTGAGCAGTTCTTC | CASSQVSSGRGEQFF
- | TRBJ2-2 | TRBV7-6 | TRBD2 | TGTGCCAGCCGGAGGGGAGGGATCAACACCGGGGAGCTGTTTTTT | CASRRGGINTGELFF
- | TRBJ2-2 | TRBV28 | TRBD2 | TGTGCCAGCAGTTTCCTCGGGACTAGCGGGGGGAAAGGGAACACCGGGGAGCTGTTTTTT | CASSFLGTSGGKGNTGELFF